This T cell receptor (beta chain) is drawn from a study of shared clonotypes between healthy human individuals. On the study more broadly: Each donor's CD8 memory used one plate, CD8 naive two, each CD4 subset three. Points from the study as a whole: Non-shared clonotypes had lower generation probabilities than those shared by all four donors.

Turning to this clone: Its specificity is not known.

CD8 cells regarded as naive lacked CD45RO, were positively chosen for CCR7, and omitted terminally differentiated effector memory CD45RA+ cells. Trimming took off 0 bases at V and 5 bases at J, with 12 bases between the two ends. Germline loops: CDR1 SGHRS, CDR2 YFSETQ. This CDR3 has 14 amino acids. The assay was immunoSEQ multiplex PCR, and TCRdb's table has in-frame clones only and misses some. The data show approximately 1.9 million clones, with roughly 93% seen just once and roughly 1.7% held by the top ten. Specimen: naive CD8+ T cells from PBMCs. This chain links TRBV5-1 with TRBJ2-7; D unresolved. The receptor's source is a man aged 18-30 years in good health. Some clones in this sample may be carry-over from other donors' samples. In DNA form, the CDR3 reads TGCGCCAGCAGCTTGGCCGGATTGGAAGACGAGCAGTACTTC. It is translated as CASSLAGLEDEQYF.